In this sample, the clone carrying this TCR beta chain turned up a few times. This specimen belongs to a study of T cell responses to AZD1222 COVID-19 vaccine. Libraries were prepared by immunoSEQ multiplex PCR; TCRdb keeps only in-frame clonotypes and omits some of them. The table has about 120,000 clones, roughly 88% seen once. With V trimmed by 2 bases and J by 4 bases, 4 bases remained unmatched. The CDR3 is made up of 15 amino acids. Germline CDR1 reads MDHEN; CDR2 reads SYDVKM. The clonotype was recovered from an adult who received the AZD1222 COVID-19 vaccine. The chain links TRBV28 to TRBJ2-1, with 8 positions matching TRBD2. Here the sequenced sample was peripheral blood, taken 28 days after the second AZD1222 dose. CDR3 amino acids: CASSLAGGPYNEQFF. The DNA of the CDR3 is TGTGCCAGCAGTTTAGCGGGGGGACCTTACAATGAGCAGTTCTTC.